The 17 T cell receptor beta chains below all came from one sample that was sequenced in a study of cytomegalovirus exposure and HLA in healthy donors. The PCR contained 60 Vbeta and 13 Jbeta primers. Measured with immunoSEQ multiplex PCR; TCRdb has only the in-frame clones, and not every one. The repertoire holds about 150,000 clones, with around 84% as singletons. What was sequenced was PBMCs. Source of these receptors: a man between 18 and 35 years old in good health and CMV-seronegative.

The chain uses TRBV28 and TRBJ1-5, with 10 nucleotides matching TRBD1. Per the germline V gene, CDR1 is MDHEN and CDR2 is SYDVKM. The CDR3 totals 14 residues. J was trimmed by 3 bases and V by 8 bases; bases with no gene match: 4. The CDR3 DNA reads as TGTGCCAGCGGACAGGGGGAGGTCAATCAGCCCCAGCATTTT. It encodes CASGQGEVNQPQHF. Looking up the rest from reference TRBV28 and TRBJ1-5 gives the full variable domain: DVKVTQSSRYLVKRTGEKVFLECVQDMDHENMFWYRQDPGLGLRLIYFSYDVKMKEKGDIPEGYSVSREKKERFSLILESASTNQTSMYLCASGQGEVNQPQHFGDGTRLSIL.

This clone is a singleton in its sample. The rearrangement links TRBV28 to TRBJ2-7; 9 bases map to TRBD2. The CDR3 length is 16 residues. Unmatched junction bases numbered 10, after V lost 2 bases and J lost 5 bases. Germline assignment: CDR1 MDHEN and CDR2 SYDVKM. In DNA form, the CDR3 reads TGTGCCAGCAGTTTACTGAGTAGCGGGAGAGGGAACGAGCAGTACTTC. Translating it yields CASSLLSSGRGNEQYF.

The chain's CDR3 is CASSWSGNNSPLHF. For the CDR3, the DNA is TGTGCCAGCAGTTGGTCGGGAAATAATTCACCCCTCCACTTT. The chain joins TRBV27 to TRBJ1-6, with D unclear. This CDR3 has 14 amino acids. CDR1 is MNHEY, CDR2 SMNVEV, per germline (reference sequence). Trimming took 4 bases from V and 5 from J, leaving 9 bases between them.

CDR3 DNA: TGCGCCAGCAGCCAAGAAAAGGAGTACAATGAGCAGTTCTTC. It specifies CASSQEKEYNEQFF. The genes are TRBV4-3 and TRBJ2-1, with D unresolved. The CDR3 is 14 amino acids. Looked up from germline, CDR1 is LGHNA and CDR2 is YSLEER. V lost 0 bases, J lost 4 bases, and 7 bases lay in between.

The chain combines TRBV15 with TRBJ1-5, with a tentative D call TRBD1 (5 bases). This CDR3 spans 15 amino acids. Trimming removed 5 bases from V and 7 bases from J, with 18 bases in between. Germline CDR1 reads LNHNV; CDR2 reads YYDKDF (reference sequence). CDR3 sequence: CATSPRVQGGQPQHF. The DNA for the CDR3 is TGTGCCACCAGCCCCAGGGTGCAGGGTGGCCAGCCCCAGCATTTT.

The V gene is TRBV4-1, the J gene TRBJ2-7; tentatively, D is TRBD2 (6 bases). V was cut by 2 bases and J by 0 bases, with 14 bases left in between. In germline, CDR1 is MGHRA, CDR2 YSYEKL. The CDR3 length is 16 residues. CDR3 sequence reads: CASSQSLGGSSYEQYF. The DNA for the CDR3 is TGCGCCAGCAGCCAATCTCTGGGGGGTAGCTCCTACGAGCAGTACTTC.

This clone was counted a single time. The rearrangement uses TRBV11-1 and TRBJ2-5; TRBD1 matches 8 bases. CDR1 and CDR2 (germline): SGHAT, FQDESV (reference sequence). After removal of 2 bases from V and 2 bases from J, the junction contained 1 base not matched to a gene. The CDR3 loop spans 14 amino acids. CDR3 in DNA: TGTGCCAGCAGCTTACAGGGGGCGCAAGAGACCCAGTACTTC. Encoded protein: CASSLQGAQETQYF.

CDR3 DNA sequence: TGTGCCAGCAGCTTAGAAGAGGCCTACGAGCAGTACTTC. It yields the protein CASSLEEAYEQYF. This chain uses TRBV7-6 with TRBJ2-7, with D unresolved. Trimming cost V 1 base and J 2 bases, with 6 bases left between them. Germline V gives CDR1 SGHVS, CDR2 FNYEAQ. The CDR3 has 13 amino acids.

The CDR3 DNA reads TGTGCCAGTACCGCGGACAGGGGGCTTATGAACACTGAAGCTTTCTTT. Translated: CASTADRGLMNTEAFF. J is TRBJ1-1 and V is TRBV19; 11 positions agree with TRBD1. Germline loops: CDR1 LNHDA, CDR2 SQIVND (reference sequence). The V gene end was trimmed by 7 bases and the J gene end by 0 bases; junction bases not matched to a gene: 7. The length of the CDR3 is 16 residues.

The genes are TRBV30 and TRBJ2-7; TRBD2 might be the D (7 bases). From germline, CDR1 is GTSNPN and CDR2 SVGIG (reference sequence). V was pared by 1 base and J by 7 bases, with 17 bases between. This CDR3 spans 14 amino acids. Written as DNA, the CDR3 is TGTGCCTGGAGTGAGGTAGCTAGGGGGGGAGAGCAGTACTTC. This codes for CAWSEVARGGEQYF.

The V call is TRBV4-2, the J call TRBJ2-5; the match to TRBD1 covers 8 bases. V lost 2 bases and J lost 5; bases outside the gene matches: 7. The CDR3 has 15 amino acids. Germline loops: CDR1 LGHNA, CDR2 YNFKEQ. CDR3 residues: CASSQPQGAGETQYF. For the CDR3, the DNA is TGTGCCAGCAGCCAACCGCAGGGGGCTGGGGAGACCCAGTACTTC.

This chain connects TRBV29-1 to TRBJ2-1, with 7 bases that match TRBD2. The CDR3 contains 15 residues. V was pared by 5 bases and J by 6 bases, with 13 bases of the junction left unmatched. Looked up from germline, CDR1 is SQVTM and CDR2 is ANQGSEA. CDR3 protein: CSVSPGRRTPNEQFF. The DNA of the CDR3 is TGCAGCGTTTCGCCCGGGAGGAGGACCCCCAATGAGCAGTTCTTC.

Here the CDR3 reads CAISESRVTETIRNYEQYF. The CDR3 nucleotides read TGTGCCATCAGTGAGTCGAGGGTTACAGAAACTATTCGTAATTACGAGCAGTACTTC. The chain joins TRBV10-3 to TRBJ2-7, with a possible D match to TRBD2 (5 bases). Between the trimmed V and J ends, which lost 0 bases and 4 bases, there was a span of 25 bases. CDR1 is ENHRY and CDR2 is SYGVKD in the germline V gene. CDR3 length: 19 amino acids.

This chain connects TRBV6-1 to TRBJ2-4, with 10 bases lining up with TRBD2. Germline-derived CDR1 and CDR2 are MNHNS and SASEGT. J lost 8 bases, V lost 3 bases, and 10 bases had no gene match. The CDR3 has 16 residues. The CDR3 spells CASSDWASGSLDIQYF. The CDR3 nucleotides read TGTGCCAGCAGTGACTGGGCTAGCGGGAGTTTAGACATTCAGTACTTC.

The V and J genes are TRBV7-9 and TRBJ1-1, with TRBD1 as a possible D gene (5 bases). Trimming stripped 2 bases from V and 2 bases from J, with 12 bases between. Germline V CDR1 and CDR2: SEHNR, FQNEAQ (reference sequence). This CDR3 contains 15 residues. Here the CDR3 DNA reads TGTGCCAGCAGCTTAAGCGGAGGGGCAAACACTGAAGCTTTCTTT. Encoded protein: CASSLSGGANTEAFF.

This rearrangement joins TRBV29-1 to TRBJ1-1, with D possibly being TRBD1 (5 bases). Germline V gives CDR1 SQVTM, CDR2 ANQGSEA. The CDR3 totals 11 residues. V lost 2 bases and J 10 bases, leaving 11 bases between the germline ends. CDR3 nucleotides: TGCAGCGTTGAATGGGGGGAACTAGCTTTCTTT. Its translation: CSVEWGELAFF. The whole variable domain, remainder taken from reference TRBV29-1 and TRBJ1-1, is SAVISQKPSRDICQRGTSLTIQCQVDSQVTMMFWYRQQPGQSLTLIATANQGSEATYESGFVIDKFPISRPNLTFSTLTVSNMSPEDSSIYLCSVEWGELAFFGQGTRLTVV.

The chain uses TRBV5-1 and TRBJ2-1; D is perhaps TRBD2 (7 bases). The V end was cut by 7 bases, the J end by 6 bases, with 17 bases between. Germline values: CDR1 SGHRS, CDR2 YFSETQ. The CDR3 has 14 amino acids. The CDR3 here is CASVGGGYGNEQFF. CDR3 nucleotide sequence: TGCGCCAGCGTGGGAGGGGGATACGGCAATGAGCAGTTCTTC.